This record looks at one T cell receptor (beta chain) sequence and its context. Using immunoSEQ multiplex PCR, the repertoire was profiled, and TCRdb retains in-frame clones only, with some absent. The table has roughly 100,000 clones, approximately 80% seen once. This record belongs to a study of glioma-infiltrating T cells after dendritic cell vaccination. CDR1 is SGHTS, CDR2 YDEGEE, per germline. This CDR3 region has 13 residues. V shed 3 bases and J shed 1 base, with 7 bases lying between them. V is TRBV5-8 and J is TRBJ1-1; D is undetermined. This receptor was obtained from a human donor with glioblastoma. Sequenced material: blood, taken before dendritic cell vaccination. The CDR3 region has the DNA TGTGCCAGCAGCTACGGGGAGAACACTGAAGCTTTCTTT. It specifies CASSYGENTEAFF. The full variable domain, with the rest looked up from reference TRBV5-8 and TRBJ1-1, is EAGVTQSPTHLIKTRGQQATLRCSPISGHTSVYWYQQALGLGLQFLLWYDEGEERNRGNFPPRFSGRQFPNYSSELNVNALELEDSALYLCASSYGENTEAFFGQGTRLTVV.